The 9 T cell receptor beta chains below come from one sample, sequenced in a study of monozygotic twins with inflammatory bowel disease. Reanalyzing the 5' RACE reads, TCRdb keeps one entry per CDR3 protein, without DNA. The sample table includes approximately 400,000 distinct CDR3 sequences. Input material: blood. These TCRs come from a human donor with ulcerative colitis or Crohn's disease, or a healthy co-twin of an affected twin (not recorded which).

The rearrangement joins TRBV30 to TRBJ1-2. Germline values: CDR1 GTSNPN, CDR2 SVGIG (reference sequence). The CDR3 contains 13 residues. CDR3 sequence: CAWTLVSDYGYTF.

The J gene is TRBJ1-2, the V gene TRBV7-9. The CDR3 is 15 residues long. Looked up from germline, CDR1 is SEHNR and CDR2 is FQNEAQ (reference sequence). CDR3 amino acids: CASSLARGKEDGYTF.

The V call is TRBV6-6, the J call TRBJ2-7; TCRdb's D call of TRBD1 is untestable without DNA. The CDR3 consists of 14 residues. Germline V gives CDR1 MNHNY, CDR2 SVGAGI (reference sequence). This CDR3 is CASTGAGGSHEQYF.

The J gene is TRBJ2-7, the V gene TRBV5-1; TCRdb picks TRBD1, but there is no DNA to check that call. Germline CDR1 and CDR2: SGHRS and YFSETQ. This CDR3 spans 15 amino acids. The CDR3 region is CASSSTGGLGYEQYF.

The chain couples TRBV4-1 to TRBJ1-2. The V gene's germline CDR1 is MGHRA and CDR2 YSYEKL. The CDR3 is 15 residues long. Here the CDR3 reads CASSQGLGRFYGYTF.

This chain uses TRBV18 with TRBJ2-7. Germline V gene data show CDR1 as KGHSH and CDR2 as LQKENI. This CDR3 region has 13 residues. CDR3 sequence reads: CASSPDTSGEQYF.

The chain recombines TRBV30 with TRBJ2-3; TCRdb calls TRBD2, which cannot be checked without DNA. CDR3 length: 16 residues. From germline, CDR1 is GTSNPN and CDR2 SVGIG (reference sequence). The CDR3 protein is CAWSGRLAGGIDTQYF.

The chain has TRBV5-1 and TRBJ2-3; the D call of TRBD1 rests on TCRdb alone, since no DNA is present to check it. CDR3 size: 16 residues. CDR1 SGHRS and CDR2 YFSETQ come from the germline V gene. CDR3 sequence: CASSSRRGGETDTQYF.

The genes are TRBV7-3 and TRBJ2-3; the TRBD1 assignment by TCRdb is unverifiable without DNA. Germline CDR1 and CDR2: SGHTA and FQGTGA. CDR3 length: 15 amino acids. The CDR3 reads CASSLDSTSTDTQYF.